The rows below give T cell receptor beta chains drawn from one sample of a study of blood T cell repertoires in COVID-19. Measured with immunoSEQ multiplex PCR; TCRdb has only the in-frame clones, and not every one. The top ten clones hold approximately 13% of a sample with fewer than 35,000 clones, around nine tenths of them seen once. The specimen sequenced was peripheral blood. These receptor sequences come from a human donor in a cohort sampled during active COVID-19. The donor label of this sample is uncertain. Each CDR3 is given with its conserved first and last residue. A D gene is named only where the DNA matches it firmly. Size values are once, few and many counts, or a class for expanded clones, and some rows have none.

cdr3_nt cdr3_aa v_call d_call j_call clone_size
TGTGCCAGCAGCCCTACTGGAAACACCATATATTTT CASSPTGNTIYF TRBV4-2 . TRBJ1-3 .
TGTGCCAGCAGCAAAGTTCAGGGCTCTGGGGCCAACGTCCTGACTTTC CASSKVQGSGANVLTF TRBV21-1 . TRBJ2-6 .
TGTGCCAGCTCTCCCACGGGACACCAAGGCTATGGCTACACCTTC CASSPTGHQGYGYTF TRBV18 . TRBJ1-2 .
TGTGCCAGCTCACCACCTCTATCCTCTGGAAACACCATATATTTT CASSPPLSSGNTIYF TRBV18 . TRBJ1-3 .
TGCGCCAGCCAGGAGGCGGTCCACGCCCCTGCCTACGAGCAGTACTTC CASQEAVHAPAYEQYF TRBV5-1 . TRBJ2-7 .
TGTGCCAGCTCACCACGGACAGATGAAAAACTGTTTTTT CASSPRTDEKLFF TRBV18 . TRBJ1-4 .
TGTGCCAGCAGTGAGGTAGTTGTCTCCCCCGAGCAGTACTTC CASSEVVVSPEQYF TRBV6-1 . TRBJ2-7 .
TGTGCCAGCAGCTTAGTGATGGCGGGGGCAGAGACCCAGTACTTC CASSLVMAGAETQYF TRBV7-2 . TRBJ2-5 .
TGTGCCAGTAGCGGCCGGGACAGCAGTACCTATGGCTACACCTTC CASSGRDSSTYGYTF TRBV5-5 TRBD1 TRBJ1-2 .
TGTGCCAGCAGCGTAGGAGTGGGCCGGGGAAACGAGCAGTTCTTC CASSVGVGRGNEQFF TRBV9 . TRBJ2-1 .
TGTGCCATCAGTGACAGGGGGCGAGGGACCGGGGAGCTGTTTTTT CAISDRGRGTGELFF TRBV10-3 TRBD1 TRBJ2-2 .
TGTGCCAGCAGTTACTCAGGGGTTACGAGGGAGCAGTACTTC CASSYSGVTREQYF TRBV6-6 . TRBJ2-7 .
TGTGCCAGCAGCGTAGATCCGGGGGGGAATACCTACGAGCAGTACTTC CASSVDPGGNTYEQYF TRBV9 TRBD2 TRBJ2-7 medium-sized
TGCGCCAGCAGTTATGGACACCAGACAACGGGGGCCAACGTCCTGACTTTC CASSYGHQTTGANVLTF TRBV5-1 . TRBJ2-6 .
TGTGCCAGCAGCCAAGAAGGACAGGTCGCAATCTATGGCTACACCTTC CASSQEGQVAIYGYTF TRBV3-1/TRBV3-2 TRBD1 TRBJ1-2 few
TGCGCCAGCAGCTTGGCCGAACTAGCGGGGGGCCCAGATACGCAGTATTTT CASSLAELAGGPDTQYF TRBV5-1 TRBD2 TRBJ2-3 .
TGCGCCAGCAGCTTCGGGGCTAGCGGGGGGGAAGAGACCCAGTACTTC CASSFGASGGEETQYF TRBV5-1 TRBD2 TRBJ2-5 .
TGTGCCAGCAGCCAAGATTGGGGGGACTATGGCTACACCTTC CASSQDWGDYGYTF TRBV3-1/TRBV3-2 . TRBJ1-2 once
TGTGCCAGCAGTGAATTGAAAGGACAGGGGGCGAAGGGCTACACCTTC CASSELKGQGAKGYTF TRBV25-1 TRBD1 TRBJ1-2 .
TGTGCCAGCAGCTTAGGGCTGACATCGATGGGAGAGACCCAGTACTTC CASSLGLTSMGETQYF TRBV11-2 . TRBJ2-5 once
TGTGCCACCAGCAGAGATCTGGCAGGAACACAAGAGACCCAGTACTTC CATSRDLAGTQETQYF TRBV15 . TRBJ2-5 .
TGTGCCAGCAGCCAAATAGGAACCGGGACTGACTTTTCACCCCTCCACTTT CASSQIGTGTDFSPLHF TRBV3-1/TRBV3-2 . TRBJ1-6 .
TGCGCCAGCAGCTTGACCAGGGGAAACACTGAAGCTTTCTTT CASSLTRGNTEAFF TRBV5-1 . TRBJ1-1 .
TGTGCCAGCAGCGTGCGGGGGACAGGACAAGAGACCCAGTACTTC CASSVRGTGQETQYF TRBV9 . TRBJ2-5 .
TGTGCCAGCCGGGACTTAAACATTCAGTACTTC CASRDLNIQYF TRBV19 . TRBJ2-4 .
TGTGCCAGCAGTGTCAGTAACACTGAAGCTTTCTTT CASSVSNTEAFF TRBV2 . TRBJ1-1 .
TGTGCCATCAGTGAGGGGAGTACGGCCTATAATTCACCCCTCCACTTT CAISEGSTAYNSPLHF TRBV10-3 . TRBJ1-6 once
TGTGCCAGCAGCTTCAGGGGGAGCACAGATACGCAGTATTTT CASSFRGSTDTQYF TRBV11-3 TRBD1 TRBJ2-3 .
TGTGCCAGCAGCCCGCGGACAGGGGATTACGAGCAGTACTTC CASSPRTGDYEQYF TRBV7-2 TRBD1 TRBJ2-7 .
TGCGCCAGCAGCTTGGCCGAGCGGTTCGAGGTGGGACTAGCCAAAAACATTCAGTACTTC CASSLAERFEVGLAKNIQYF TRBV5-1 . TRBJ2-4 .
TGTGCCAGCAGCTCCGGGACAGGGGATGACAATGAGCAGTTCTTC CASSSGTGDDNEQFF TRBV6-5 TRBD1 TRBJ2-1 once
TGTGCCAGCAGTTACCGACAGGGATCACGCGAGCAGTACTTC CASSYRQGSREQYF TRBV6-2/TRBV6-3 TRBD1 TRBJ2-7 medium-sized
TGTGCCAGCAGCTCGGGACTACACCCCACCTTC CASSSGLHPTF TRBV5-6 . TRBJ1-2 .
TGTGCCAGCAGCTCAGGCCCTTTATACGAGCAGTACTTC CASSSGPLYEQYF TRBV5-6 . TRBJ2-7 .
TGTGCCAGCTCACCAAGCGGGGGGCGGCAGCCCCAGCATTTT CASSPSGGRQPQHF TRBV18 . TRBJ1-5 .
TGTGCCAGCAGCATGACTAGCGGGGGCTCCTACGAGCAGTACTTC CASSMTSGGSYEQYF TRBV11-2 TRBD2 TRBJ2-7 .
TGTGCCAGTAGTACCCACAGTACAATGAAGGAACTGTTTTTT CASSTHSTMKELFF TRBV19 . TRBJ1-4 .
TGCAGTGCGACAGGGGGGGGTGAGGCTTTCTTT CSATGGGEAFF TRBV20-1 TRBD1 TRBJ1-1 .
TGTGCCAGCAGCCCGGTAGGAGGAAACACTGAAGCTTTCTTT CASSPVGGNTEAFF TRBV9 . TRBJ1-1 once
TGTGCCAGCAGCCCGGGTCTCGAGCAGTACTTC CASSPGLEQYF TRBV6-6 . TRBJ2-7 .
TGTGCCAGCAGCCCCTGGAGCCAGGGTGGAAACACCATATATTTT CASSPWSQGGNTIYF TRBV3-1/TRBV3-2 . TRBJ1-3 .
TGTGCCATCGGGGACTCGTTAGGAGAGACCCAGTACTTC CAIGDSLGETQYF TRBV10-3 . TRBJ2-5 .
TGTGCCAGCAGTTGGACAGGGGGGAATGGCTACACCTTC CASSWTGGNGYTF TRBV6-5 TRBD1 TRBJ1-2 .
TGTGCCAGCAGCAAACAGGGGAGGAGCAATCAGCCCCAGCATTTT CASSKQGRSNQPQHF TRBV28 TRBD1 TRBJ1-5 few
TGTGCCAGTCGCAGTCAGGGCAATCAGCCCCAGCATTTT CASRSQGNQPQHF TRBV18 . TRBJ1-5 few
TGTGCCAGCAGAGAGACAGGGGAGACCAATCAGCCCCAGCATTTT CASRETGETNQPQHF TRBV2 TRBD1 TRBJ1-5 .
TGTGCCAGCAGCTTAGACGGCCGGCGGCAGACTAACTATGGCTACACCTTC CASSLDGRRQTNYGYTF TRBV7-2 . TRBJ1-2 few
TGCAGCGTTGGGACAGGGACAGGTTCTAACTATGGCTACACCTTC CSVGTGTGSNYGYTF TRBV29-1 TRBD1 TRBJ1-2 .
TGTGCCATCAGTGAGACCCGGGACAGGGAAAACTTC CAISETRDRENF TRBV10-3 TRBD1 TRBJ2-5 .
TGTGCCAGCAGCCAAGGACTAGCGGGGGGGCCCTACGAGCAGTACTTC CASSQGLAGGPYEQYF TRBV3-1/TRBV3-2 TRBD2 TRBJ2-7 few
TGTGCCACCTCGAGAGGGGACACCCGACCCCCCTACGAGCAGTACTTC CATSRGDTRPPYEQYF TRBV9 . TRBJ2-7 .
TGTGCCAGCAGCGTAGCGGGGGGGCTCACAGATACGCAGTATTTT CASSVAGGLTDTQYF TRBV9 TRBD2 TRBJ2-3 .